This TCR beta chain was obtained from a study of post-analysis software for immune sequencing data (dated by TCRdb to the mid-2010s). As for the study more broadly: Relapsing-remitting, secondary progressive and progressive-relapsing multiple sclerosis were recorded as disease courses, and subtype annotation was lacking for some patients. Patient repertoires were compared against roughly 11 previously published healthy control repertoires from donors aged roughly 6 to 26 years. A subset of samples was prepared in parallel using single-end sample barcoding, then pooled and co-amplified after Illumina adapter ligation.

Library method: PCR. The listed sequencing device is Illumina HiSeq 2500. To reduce PCR and sequencing biases, unique molecular identifiers were built into the TCR beta cDNA libraries. Per 1 to 10 million input T cells, 500,000 or so cDNA molecules were obtained, such that each molecule approximated one T cell. The same protocol used for the earlier healthy control dataset was applied to prepare and sequence the patient libraries. Samples belonging to the same batch were prepared together, multiplexed and sequenced on a shared HiSeq lane. The authors' pipeline ran thus. MIGEC handled the raw barcoded reads, throwing out single-read molecular identifier groups before consensus assembly and CDR3 extraction. VDJtools was used for post-analysis of the clonotype tables, with diversity normalized by down-sampling every dataset to the smallest sample size. To correct batch-related cross-sample contamination, repertoire overlap clustering matched CDR3 amino acid sequences but not nucleotide sequences. Using fastp trimming at Q25 and MiXCR clonotype assembly, TCRdb reanalyzed the public sequencing data and kept in-frame beta chains. For every CDR3 protein sequence, its rows merge into one entry that carries the most common genes and DNA. The V and J calls and clone size come from TCRdb's table, not from the authors' own analysis. Here the sample has 750,000 to 950,000 distinct CDR3 sequences; under 70% occur a single time. Jointly, the top ten make up about 4.5% of the sample.

To demonstrate the VDJtools post-analysis software, the study profiled TCR beta repertoires from the peripheral blood of 13 young patients with multiple sclerosis. The patients with multiple sclerosis were children and adolescents between about 6 and 15 years of age. The V end loses 0 bases and the J end loses 3 bases, and a stretch of 13 bases separates them. Reading from cysteine to phenylalanine, the CDR3 counts 15 amino acids. CDR3 DNA only is kept here, 45 bases in frame from base 1. CDR1 and CDR2, per the germline V gene, are SGHRS and YFSETQ. In the case of this clonotype: Its antigen is not yet known. No base quality information exists; no much larger clone differs at one position.

What the study reported, not specific to this receptor: Direct clustering with F measure revealed strong co-clustering of samples prepared in the same batch, which led to a batch-effect correction. Compared with controls, multiple sclerosis patients had significantly lower normalized Chao1 diversity, a finding suggesting substantial peripheral T-cell clonal expansion. A few TRBV segments, including TRBV5-6, TRBV5-1 and TRBV20-1, were significantly more frequent in patients than controls. The control group was slightly older than the multiple sclerosis patient group.

This TCR came from a girl aged 10 to 17 with multiple sclerosis. Sequencing was performed on blood. The V gene is TRBV5-1 and the J gene is TRBJ2-7; TRBD2 might be the D gene, on 6 matching bases. The nucleotide sequence is TGCGCCAGCAGCTTGGGGGCAGGGAGGAACTACGAGCAGTACTTC. It translates to CASSLGAGRNYEQYF.